This T cell receptor beta chain appears in the sequencing data of a study of cytomegalovirus exposure and HLA in healthy donors. Comment on this clone: Its antigen is as yet unknown.

PCR amplification relied on 60 Vbeta primers (plus 13 Jbeta primers). Authors' analysis steps: A later analysis tallied about 80 million unique TCR beta chains, 10 million to 12 million of them shared. TCRdb's table, derived via immunoSEQ multiplex PCR, lists solely in-frame clones and lacks some. The V and J calls and the clone size are those of that table, but D and trimming were determined from the DNA. Among about 110,000 clones listed, approximately 80% were seen once. Study results and limitations: Upon later analysis, TCR association rates were observed to vary by HLA locus, being highest for DRB1 and lowest for HLA-C. Another analysis was done later, and it associated 17,000 or so TCR beta sequences with HLA alleles at 0.05 false discovery rate.

V was clipped by 5 bases and J by 3 bases, with 11 bases between them. Germline V gives CDR1 MNHNY, CDR2 SVGAGI (reference sequence). This CDR3 is built from 14 residues. The rearrangement links TRBV6-6 to TRBJ2-1; D gene uncertain. This TCR was recovered from a man between 60 and 75 years old in good health and CMV-seronegative. The sequenced sample consisted of PBMCs. The CDR3, as DNA: TGTGCCAGCAGTCCTACGAGTCACTACAATGAGCAGTTCTTC. It is translated as CASSPTSHYNEQFF.